The present TCR beta chain was sequenced within a study of T cell repertoires in cytomegalovirus infection. Study-level information: It can be stated that public TCR beta signatures indicated CMV infection as well as a matching HLA type. Study-wide points: Frequencies of public TCR beta families were cumulated, and this identified carriers of CMV plus the relevant HLA. Within the response measured ex vivo, HLA-C-restricted CMV-specific TCR beta clonotypes were dominant.

With 6 bases clipped from V and 2 bases from J, the junction kept 9 bases outside the gene matches. The CDR3 is made up of 15 amino acids. Germline CDR1 reads MNHNS; CDR2 reads SASEGT. This clonotype was recorded a few times. As yet, its antigen is unknown. TCRdb independently ran MiXCR on the reads; one entry per CDR3 protein. The data hold roughly 570,000 distinct CDR3 sequences, with around 40% observed a single time. This receptor was identified in a human donor in good health (CMV status not recorded). Some clones in this sample may be carry-over from other donors' samples. Here the sequenced sample was cultured PBMCs, taken from culture after CMV antigen stimulation. This chain links TRBV6-1 with TRBJ2-7; 8 bases align to TRBD1. The CDR3 region has the DNA TGTGCCAGCAGAGGTATACCGGGACAGGCCTACGAGCAGTACTTC. Translating gives CASRGIPGQAYEQYF.